This T cell receptor beta chain was obtained from a study of glioma-infiltrating T cells after dendritic cell vaccination. This CDR3 contains 13 residues. CDR1 and CDR2 (germline): SQVTM, ANQGSEA. The table came from immunoSEQ multiplex PCR; TCRdb's copy has only in-frame clones and leaves some out. The sample records about 92,000 clones, 86% being singletons. The clonotype originates from a human donor with glioblastoma. V and J are TRBV29-1 and TRBJ2-2; D might be TRBD1 (5 bases). The sample in question was blood, obtained before dendritic cell vaccination. DNA for the CDR3: TGCAGTCACAGGCCCCCGAACACCGGGGAGCTGTTTTTT. It yields the protein CSHRPPNTGELFF.